This T cell receptor beta chain comes out of a study of T cell clonotyping in hematopoietic cell transplantation. Clones were sequenced by immunoSEQ multiplex PCR, and TCRdb holds only the in-frame ones, with some missing. The table lists approximately 3,500 clones, 70% to 80% of them singletons. Trimming removed 1 base at V and 4 bases at J, with 14 bases between. CDR1 SGHTA and CDR2 FQGNSA come from the germline V gene. This CDR3 spans 15 amino acids. This sample comprised peripheral blood mononuclear cells, obtained at the time of graft-versus-host disease after allogeneic stem cell transplant. This chain connects TRBV7-2 to TRBJ2-7; tentatively, D is TRBD2 (5 bases). The sequence was obtained from a female patient in her forties or fifties who had an allogeneic stem cell transplant from an unrelated donor, so the T cells may come from the graft donor. Some clones in this sample may be carry-over from other donors' samples. The CDR3 region has the DNA TGTGCCAGCAGCTTAGGGGTACGGTCGGGGTACGAGCAGTACTTC. This gives the protein CASSLGVRSGYEQYF.